The next 20 T cell receptor beta chains were all read from a single sample in a study of blood T cell repertoires in COVID-19. The table came from immunoSEQ multiplex PCR; TCRdb's copy has only in-frame clones and leaves some out. This sample has about 100,000 clones, with 80% to 90% found just once. The sample taken for sequencing was peripheral blood. Receptors were obtained from a human donor in a cohort sampled during active COVID-19.

This chain joins TRBV4-2 and TRBJ1-1, with a tentative D call TRBD1 (6 bases). V lost 0 bases, J lost 0 bases, and 20 bases lay in between. Germline V gives CDR1 LGHNA, CDR2 YNFKEQ. This CDR3 has 19 amino acids. The CDR3 bases are TGTGCCAGCAGCCAAGAAAACAGGGTCCCGAATACGATGAACACTGAAGCTTTCTTT. Its protein is CASSQENRVPNTMNTEAFF.

The J gene is TRBJ1-3, the V gene TRBV27, with a possible D match to TRBD1 (6 bases). With 5 bases removed from V and 4 bases from J, the gap between germline ends came to 12 bases. Germline lookup yields CDR1 MNHEY and CDR2 SMNVEV (reference sequence). CDR3 size: 14 residues. The CDR3 loop reads CASSPQGSGNTIYF. CDR3 coding DNA: TGTGCCAGCAGTCCACAGGGATCCGGAAACACCATATATTTT.

The J gene is TRBJ1-1, the V gene TRBV14; no clear D. The CDR3 has 15 amino acids. Germline values: CDR1 SGHDN, CDR2 FVKESK. V dropped 0 bases and J dropped 6 bases, with 14 bases sitting between them. Here the CDR3 DNA reads TGTGCCAGCAGCCAAGATATTAGCGGAAGGGCTGAAGCTTTCTTT. This sequence encodes CASSQDISGRAEAFF.

This chain uses TRBV19 with TRBJ2-3; 7 nucleotides line up with TRBD2. CDR3 length: 14 amino acids. V gave up 3 bases and J gave up 6 bases; unmatched junction bases: 6. CDR1 is LNHDA and CDR2 is SQIVND in the germline V gene (reference sequence). CDR3: CASSIRRGGDTQYF. As DNA, the CDR3 is TGTGCCAGTAGTATCCGGCGGGGAGGGGATACGCAGTATTTT. The full variable domain, with the rest looked up from reference TRBV19 and TRBJ2-3, is DGGITQSPKYLFRKEGQNVTLSCEQNLNHDAMYWYRQDPGQGLRLIYYSQIVNDFQKGDIAEGYSVSREKKESFPLTVTSAQKNPTAFYLCASSIRRGGDTQYFGPGTRLTVL.

This clone was observed once. The chain couples TRBV5-6 to TRBJ2-1; TRBD1 agrees at 9 bases. CDR1 and CDR2 (germline): SGHDT, YYEEEE. The trim removed 0 bases at V and 2 bases at J, leaving 3 bases unmatched. The length of the CDR3 is 16 residues. The CDR3 reads CASSLGTGATYNEQFF. DNA of the CDR3: TGTGCCAGCAGCTTGGGGACAGGGGCTACCTACAATGAGCAGTTCTTC.

This chain uses TRBV29-1 with TRBJ1-2; D is perhaps TRBD1 (6 bases). Germline loops: CDR1 SQVTM, CDR2 ANQGSEA. The V gene lost 7 bases and the J gene lost 8 bases, with 14 bases spanning the gap. The CDR3 has 11 amino acids. CDR3 sequence reads: CSARGPGGYTF. The CDR3 DNA reads TGCAGCGCCAGGGGTCCGGGCGGCTACACCTTC.

This clone was seen a single time. This chain joins TRBV21-1 and TRBJ1-4; the table's D call TRBD1 went unverified against the DNA. TRBV21-1 is annotated as a pseudogene. The CDR3 sequence is 15 residues long. In DNA form, the CDR3 reads TGTGCCAGCAGAGTCCGGGACAACCTTAATGAAAAACTGTTTTTT. Translation: CASRVRDNLNEKLFF.

This chain joins TRBV28 and TRBJ1-6, with D hard to call. Germline V CDR1 and CDR2: MDHEN, SYDVKM. The CDR3 has 14 amino acids. The V gene lost 4 bases and the J gene lost 5 bases, with 9 bases spanning the gap. The CDR3 reads CASSSRYHNSPLHF. The CDR3 bases are TGTGCCAGCAGTTCCAGGTACCATAATTCACCCCTCCACTTT.

DNA of the CDR3: TGTGCCAGCAGTTACTCGACTAGCGGGGCTAGCACAGATACGCAGTATTTT. Its translation is CASSYSTSGASTDTQYF. This rearrangement joins TRBV6-2 or TRBV6-3 to TRBJ2-3, with 11 bases aligning to TRBD2. Germline V gene data show CDR1 as MNHEY and CDR2 as SVGEGT. The CDR3 has 17 amino acids. Losses at the gene ends were 0 bases for V and 0 bases for J; bases not matched to a gene: 2.

The chain couples TRBV7-2 to TRBJ1-3, with D possibly TRBD1 on 5 matching bases. CDR3 length: 16 amino acids. The V end was cut by 1 base, the J end by 2 bases, with 12 bases between. CDR1 is SGHTA and CDR2 is FQGNSA in the germline V gene. The CDR3 loop is CASSLVVIRAGNTIYF. The CDR3 nucleotides are TGTGCCAGCAGCTTAGTCGTCATCAGGGCTGGAAACACCATATATTTT.

This rearrangement joins TRBV28 to TRBJ2-7; D remains unclear. Germline CDR1 reads MDHEN; CDR2 reads SYDVKM. The CDR3 is 12 amino acids. Between the trimmed V and J ends, which lost 4 bases and 6 bases, there was a span of 10 bases. Written as DNA, the CDR3 is TGTGCCAGCAGTTCCCCCGGTTTCGAGCAGTACTTC. Its protein is CASSSPGFEQYF.

The chain has TRBV5-8 and TRBJ2-3; D is possibly TRBD2 (6 bases). The V end was cut by 0 bases, the J end by 0 bases, with 11 bases between. Looked up from germline, CDR1 is SGHTS and CDR2 is YDEGEE. The CDR3 has 16 residues. CDR3 loop: CASSLGSSGSTDTQYF. CDR3 DNA sequence: TGTGCCAGCAGCTTGGGGTCGAGCGGGAGCACAGATACGCAGTATTTT.

V is TRBV6-5 and J is TRBJ2-7, with D maybe TRBD2 (5 bases). The ends were cut back, 5 bases at V and 4 bases at J, with 12 bases in the middle. The CDR3 is 13 residues long. Germline CDR1 and CDR2: MNHEY and SVGAGI. The CDR3 reads CASSSGLNYEQYF. The DNA of the CDR3 is TGTGCCAGCAGTAGCGGCTTAAATTACGAGCAGTACTTC.

The CDR3 reads CASSLGLAGAEQYF. CDR3 DNA: TGTGCCAGCAGCCTGGGACTAGCGGGAGCCGAGCAGTACTTC. The rearrangement links TRBV14 to TRBJ2-7, with TRBD2 matching over 14 bases. Germline V gives CDR1 SGHDN, CDR2 FVKESK. This CDR3 contains 14 residues. J gave up 6 bases and V 4 bases, and 2 bases lay outside the gene matches.

The chain carries TRBV7-2 and TRBJ2-7; 10 bases match TRBD2. The CDR3 totals 15 residues. Germline V gene lookup returns CDR1 SGHTA and CDR2 FQGNSA. Unmatched junction bases numbered 4, after V lost 5 bases and J lost 0 bases. CDR3 in DNA: TGTGCCAGCAGCGTGGGACTAGCGAGCTCCTACGAGCAGTACTTC. This translates into CASSVGLASSYEQYF. Full variable domain (remainder filled in from reference TRBV7-2 and TRBJ2-7): GAGVSQSPSNKVTEKGKDVELRCDPISGHTALYWYRQSLGQGLEFLIYFQGNSAPDKSGLPSDRFSAERTGGSVSTLTIQRTQQEDSAVYLCASSVGLASSYEQYFGPGTRLTVT.

CDR3 in amino acids: CASSNQGETQYF. As DNA, the CDR3 is TGTGCCAGTAGTAACCAGGGAGAGACCCAGTACTTC. V is TRBV19 and J is TRBJ2-5; D perhaps matches TRBD1 (5 bases). Trimming stripped 4 bases from V and 4 bases from J, with 7 bases between. The CDR3 has 12 amino acids. Germline V gene lookup returns CDR1 LNHDA and CDR2 SQIVND (reference sequence).

This clone was seen once. The rearrangement links TRBV5-1 to TRBJ2-1, with TRBD2 matching over 10 bases. The V gene's germline CDR1 is SGHRS and CDR2 YFSETQ. The J segment lost 8 bases and the V segment lost 4 bases, leaving 0 bases of the junction unmatched. The CDR3 sequence is 12 residues long. The CDR3 DNA sequence: TGCGCCAGCAGCAGCGGGGGGGATGAGCAGTTCTTC. Protein product: CASSSGGDEQFF.

CDR3 region: CASSPVVGQGHQPQHF. The CDR3 bases are TGTGCCAGCAGCCCCGTGGTTGGACAGGGACATCAGCCCCAGCATTTT. The rearrangement joins TRBV7-8 to TRBJ1-5; 8 bases map to TRBD1. In germline, CDR1 is SGHVS, CDR2 FQNEAQ. The CDR3 spans 16 residues. V lost 5 bases and J lost 5; bases outside the gene matches: 11.

The chain recombines TRBV6-4 with TRBJ2-6; D is unclear. Germline CDR1 and CDR2: MRHNA and SNTAGT. Deletions cut 0 bases from V and 0 bases from J, with 9 bases between. This CDR3 has 17 amino acids. This chain's CDR3 is CASSDSRSSSGANVLTF. DNA for the CDR3: TGTGCCAGCAGTGACTCTCGGTCAAGCTCTGGGGCCAACGTCCTGACTTTC.

The chain carries TRBV6-2 or TRBV6-3 and TRBJ2-1; no clear D gene. The CDR3 sequence is 13 residues long. CDR1 and CDR2 from the germline V gene are MNHEY and SVGEGT. V gave up 7 bases and J gave up 1 base, with 8 bases separating them. CDR3 region: CASTYYSYNEQFF. DNA for the CDR3: TGTGCCAGCACTTATTATTCCTACAATGAGCAGTTCTTC.